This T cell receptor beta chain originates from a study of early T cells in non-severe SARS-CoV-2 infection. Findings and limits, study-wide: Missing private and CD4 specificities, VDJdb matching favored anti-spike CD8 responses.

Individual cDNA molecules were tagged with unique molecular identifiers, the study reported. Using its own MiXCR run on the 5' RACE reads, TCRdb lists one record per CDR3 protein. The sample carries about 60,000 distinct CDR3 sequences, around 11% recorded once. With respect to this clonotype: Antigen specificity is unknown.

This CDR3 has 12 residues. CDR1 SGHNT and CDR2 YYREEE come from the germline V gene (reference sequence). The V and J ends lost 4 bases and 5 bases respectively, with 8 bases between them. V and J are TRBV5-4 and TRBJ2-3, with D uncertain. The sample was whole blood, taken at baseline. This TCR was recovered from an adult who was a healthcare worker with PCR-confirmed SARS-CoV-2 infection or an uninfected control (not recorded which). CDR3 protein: CASSRVGDTQYF. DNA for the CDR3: TGTGCCAGCAGCCGAGTAGGAGATACGCAGTATTTT.